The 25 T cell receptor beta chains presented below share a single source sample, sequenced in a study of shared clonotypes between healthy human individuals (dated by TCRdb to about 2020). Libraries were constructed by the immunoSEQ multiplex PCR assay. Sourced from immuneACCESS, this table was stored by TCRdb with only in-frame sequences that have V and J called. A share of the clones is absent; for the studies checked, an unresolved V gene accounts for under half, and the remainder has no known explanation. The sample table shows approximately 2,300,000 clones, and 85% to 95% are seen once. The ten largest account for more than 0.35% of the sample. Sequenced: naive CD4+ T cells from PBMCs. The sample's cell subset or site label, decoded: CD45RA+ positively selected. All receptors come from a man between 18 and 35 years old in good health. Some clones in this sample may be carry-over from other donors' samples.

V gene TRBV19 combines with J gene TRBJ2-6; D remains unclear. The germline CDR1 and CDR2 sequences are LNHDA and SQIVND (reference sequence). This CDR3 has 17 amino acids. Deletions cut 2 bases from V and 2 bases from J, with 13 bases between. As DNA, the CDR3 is TGTGCCAGTAGTATATGGGGTTCGAGTGCTGGGGCCAACGTCCTGACTTTC. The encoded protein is CASSIWGSSAGANVLTF.

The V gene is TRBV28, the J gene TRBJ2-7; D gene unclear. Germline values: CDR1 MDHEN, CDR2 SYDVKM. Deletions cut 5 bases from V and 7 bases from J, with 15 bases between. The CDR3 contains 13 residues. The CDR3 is CASSPRLPLEQYF. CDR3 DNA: TGTGCCAGCAGTCCCAGGCTCCCCTTAGAGCAGTACTTC.

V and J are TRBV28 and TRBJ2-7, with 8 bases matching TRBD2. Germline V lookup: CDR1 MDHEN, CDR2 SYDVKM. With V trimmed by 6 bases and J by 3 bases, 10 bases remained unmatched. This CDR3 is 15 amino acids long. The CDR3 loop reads CASRPGGTRDYEQYF. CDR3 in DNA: TGTGCCAGCAGGCCGGGGGGGACACGCGACTACGAGCAGTACTTC.

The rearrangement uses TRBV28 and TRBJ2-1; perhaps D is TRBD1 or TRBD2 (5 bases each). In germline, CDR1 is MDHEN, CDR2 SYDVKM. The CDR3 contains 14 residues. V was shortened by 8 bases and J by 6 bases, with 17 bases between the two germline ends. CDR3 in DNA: TGTGCCAGCTCCGGGGTGAGGGGCCGCAATGAGCAGTTCTTC. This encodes CASSGVRGRNEQFF. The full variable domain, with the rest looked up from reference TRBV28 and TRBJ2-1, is DVKVTQSSRYLVKRTGEKVFLECVQDMDHENMFWYRQDPGLGLRLIYFSYDVKMKEKGDIPEGYSVSREKKERFSLILESASTNQTSMYLCASSGVRGRNEQFFGPGTRLTVL.

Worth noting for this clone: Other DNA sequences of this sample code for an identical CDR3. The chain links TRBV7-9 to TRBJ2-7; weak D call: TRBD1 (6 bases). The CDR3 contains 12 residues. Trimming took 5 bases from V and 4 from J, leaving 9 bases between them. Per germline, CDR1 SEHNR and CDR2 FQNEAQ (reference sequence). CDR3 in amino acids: CASSPTGYEQYF. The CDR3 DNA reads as TGTGCCAGCAGCCCTACAGGGTACGAGCAGTACTTC.

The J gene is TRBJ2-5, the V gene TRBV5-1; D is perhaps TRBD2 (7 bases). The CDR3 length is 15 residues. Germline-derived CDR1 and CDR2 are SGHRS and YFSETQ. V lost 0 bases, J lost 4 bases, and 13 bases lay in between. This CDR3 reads CASSLDGGRRETQYF. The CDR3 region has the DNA TGCGCCAGCAGCTTGGACGGGGGGCGCAGAGAGACCCAGTACTTC.

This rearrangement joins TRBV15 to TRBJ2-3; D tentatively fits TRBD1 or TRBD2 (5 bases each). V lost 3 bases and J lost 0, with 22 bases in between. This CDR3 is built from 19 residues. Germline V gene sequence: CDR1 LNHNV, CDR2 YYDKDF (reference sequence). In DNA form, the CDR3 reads TGTGCCACCAGCAGTTCCCGGGGCCTAACTCGACGAAGCACAGATACGCAGTATTTT. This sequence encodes CATSSSRGLTRRSTDTQYF.

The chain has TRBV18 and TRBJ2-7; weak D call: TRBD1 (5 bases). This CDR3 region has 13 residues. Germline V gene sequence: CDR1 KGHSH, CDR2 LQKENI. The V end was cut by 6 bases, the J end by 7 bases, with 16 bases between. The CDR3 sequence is CASSQQASFEQYF. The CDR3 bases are TGTGCCAGCTCGCAACAGGCGTCGTTTGAGCAGTACTTC.

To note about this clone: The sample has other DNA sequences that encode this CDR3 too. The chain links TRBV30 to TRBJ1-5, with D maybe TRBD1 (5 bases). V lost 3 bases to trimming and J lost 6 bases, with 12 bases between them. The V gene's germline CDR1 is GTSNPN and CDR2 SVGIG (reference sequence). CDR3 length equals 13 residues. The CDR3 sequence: CAWRRGAGQPQHF. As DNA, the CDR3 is TGTGCCTGGAGGCGAGGGGCGGGTCAGCCCCAGCATTTT.

The CDR3 DNA reads TGTGCCAGCAGCGCCTCTTACTACGGGACTAGCGGTTACAATGAGCAGTTCTTC. Translated, it gives CASSASYYGTSGYNEQFF. The chain is built from TRBV9 and TRBJ2-1, with 11 bases matching TRBD2. The CDR3 length is 18 residues. The V gene end was trimmed by 3 bases and the J gene end by 4 bases; junction bases not matched to a gene: 12. Per the germline V gene, CDR1 is SGDLS and CDR2 is YYNGEE.

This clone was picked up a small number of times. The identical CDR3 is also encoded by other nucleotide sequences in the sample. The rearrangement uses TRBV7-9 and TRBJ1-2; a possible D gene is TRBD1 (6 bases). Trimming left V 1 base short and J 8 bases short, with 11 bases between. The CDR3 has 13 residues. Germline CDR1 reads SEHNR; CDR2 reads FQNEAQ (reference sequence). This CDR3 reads CASSLVQGGGYTF. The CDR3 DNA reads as TGTGCCAGCAGCTTAGTACAGGGAGGCGGCTACACCTTC.

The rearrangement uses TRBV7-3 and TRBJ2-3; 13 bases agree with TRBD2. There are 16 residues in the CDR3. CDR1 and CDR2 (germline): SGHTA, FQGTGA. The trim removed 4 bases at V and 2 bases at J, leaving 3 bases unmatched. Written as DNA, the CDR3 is TGTGCCAGCAGCTCGGGACTAGCGGGGTACACAGATACGCAGTATTTT. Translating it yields CASSSGLAGYTDTQYF. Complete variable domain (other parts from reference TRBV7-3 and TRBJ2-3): GAGVSQTPSNKVTEKGKYVELRCDPISGHTALYWYRQSLGQGPEFLIYFQGTGAADDSGLPNDRFFAVRPEGSVSTLKIQRTERGDSAVYLCASSSGLAGYTDTQYFGPGTRLTVL.

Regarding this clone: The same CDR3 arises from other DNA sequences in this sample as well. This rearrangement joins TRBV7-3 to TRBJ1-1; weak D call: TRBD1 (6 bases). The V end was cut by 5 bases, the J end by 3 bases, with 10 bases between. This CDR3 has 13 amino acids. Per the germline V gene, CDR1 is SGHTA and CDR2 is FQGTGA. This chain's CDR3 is CASSTQGDTEAFF. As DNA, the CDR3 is TGTGCCAGCAGCACACAGGGTGACACTGAAGCTTTCTTT.

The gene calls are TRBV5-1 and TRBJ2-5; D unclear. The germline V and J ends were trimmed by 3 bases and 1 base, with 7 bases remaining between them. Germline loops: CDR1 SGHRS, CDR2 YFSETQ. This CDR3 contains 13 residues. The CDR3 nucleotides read TGCGCCAGCAGCTCCACCCTCCAAGAGACCCAGTACTTC. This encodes CASSSTLQETQYF.

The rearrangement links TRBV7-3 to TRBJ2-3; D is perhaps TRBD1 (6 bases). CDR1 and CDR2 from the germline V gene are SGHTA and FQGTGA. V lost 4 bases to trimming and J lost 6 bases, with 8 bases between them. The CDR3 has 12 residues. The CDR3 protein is CASSSGVDTQYF. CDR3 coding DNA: TGTGCCAGCAGCTCAGGGGTGGATACGCAGTATTTT.

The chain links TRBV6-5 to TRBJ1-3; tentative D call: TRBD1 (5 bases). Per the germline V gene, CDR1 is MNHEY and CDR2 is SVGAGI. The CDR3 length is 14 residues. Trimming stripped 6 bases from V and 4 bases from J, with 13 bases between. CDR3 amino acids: CASRAGTWGNTIYF. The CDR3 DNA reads TGTGCCAGCAGAGCCGGGACCTGGGGAAACACCATATATTTT.

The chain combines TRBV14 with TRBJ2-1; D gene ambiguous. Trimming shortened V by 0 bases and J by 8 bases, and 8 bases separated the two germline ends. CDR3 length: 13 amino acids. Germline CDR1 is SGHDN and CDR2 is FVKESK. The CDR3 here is CASSQDRGYEQFF. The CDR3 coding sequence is TGTGCCAGCAGCCAAGATCGTGGGTATGAGCAGTTCTTC.

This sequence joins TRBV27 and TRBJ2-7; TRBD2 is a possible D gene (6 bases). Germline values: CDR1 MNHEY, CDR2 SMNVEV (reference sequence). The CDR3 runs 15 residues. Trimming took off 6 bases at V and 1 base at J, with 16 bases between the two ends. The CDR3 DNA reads TGTGCCAGCAGCCGCAAGCGGGCTTGGTCCTACGAGCAGTACTTC. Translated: CASSRKRAWSYEQYF.

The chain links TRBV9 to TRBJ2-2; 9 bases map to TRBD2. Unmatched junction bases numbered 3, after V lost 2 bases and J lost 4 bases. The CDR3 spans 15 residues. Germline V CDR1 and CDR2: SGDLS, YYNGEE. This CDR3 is CASSVAGGSTGELFF. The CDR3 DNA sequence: TGTGCCAGCAGCGTGGCGGGAGGGTCCACCGGGGAGCTGTTTTTT.

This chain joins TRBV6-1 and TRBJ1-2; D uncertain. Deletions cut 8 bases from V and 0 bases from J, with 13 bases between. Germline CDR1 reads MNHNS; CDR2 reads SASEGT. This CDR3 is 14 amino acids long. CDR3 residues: CASLQRPTNYGYTF. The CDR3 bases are TGTGCCAGCCTTCAACGACCCACTAACTATGGCTACACCTTC.

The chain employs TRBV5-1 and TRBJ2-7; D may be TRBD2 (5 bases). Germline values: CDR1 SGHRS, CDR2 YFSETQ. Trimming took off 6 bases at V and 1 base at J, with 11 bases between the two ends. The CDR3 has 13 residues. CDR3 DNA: TGCGCCAGCATGGAGGTTCCATCCTACGAGCAGTACTTC. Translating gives CASMEVPSYEQYF.

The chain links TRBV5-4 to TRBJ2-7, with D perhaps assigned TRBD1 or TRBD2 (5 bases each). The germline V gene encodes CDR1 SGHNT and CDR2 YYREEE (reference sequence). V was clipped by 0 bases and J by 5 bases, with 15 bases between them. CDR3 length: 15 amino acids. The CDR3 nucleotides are TGTGCCAGCAGCTTGGCGGGGCCAGGGAACCACGAGCAGTACTTC. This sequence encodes CASSLAGPGNHEQYF.

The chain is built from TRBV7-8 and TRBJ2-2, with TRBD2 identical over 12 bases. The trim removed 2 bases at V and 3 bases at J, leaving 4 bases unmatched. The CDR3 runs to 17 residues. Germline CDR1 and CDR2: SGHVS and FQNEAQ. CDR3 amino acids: CASSLPSGRAHTGELFF. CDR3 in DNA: TGTGCCAGCAGCTTACCTAGCGGGAGGGCGCACACCGGGGAGCTGTTTTTT.

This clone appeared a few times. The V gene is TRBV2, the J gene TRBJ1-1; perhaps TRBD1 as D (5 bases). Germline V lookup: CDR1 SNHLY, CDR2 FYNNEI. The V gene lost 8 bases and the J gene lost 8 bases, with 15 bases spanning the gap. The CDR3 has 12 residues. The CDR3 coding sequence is TGTGCCAGCGAGAGGGACGGTATGGAAGCTTTCTTT. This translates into CASERDGMEAFF.

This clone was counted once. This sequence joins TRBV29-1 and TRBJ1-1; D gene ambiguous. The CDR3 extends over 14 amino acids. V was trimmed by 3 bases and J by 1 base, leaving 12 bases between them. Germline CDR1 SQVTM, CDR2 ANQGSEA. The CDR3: CSVELFRQNTEAFF. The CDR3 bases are TGCAGCGTTGAGCTCTTTCGGCAGAACACTGAAGCTTTCTTT.